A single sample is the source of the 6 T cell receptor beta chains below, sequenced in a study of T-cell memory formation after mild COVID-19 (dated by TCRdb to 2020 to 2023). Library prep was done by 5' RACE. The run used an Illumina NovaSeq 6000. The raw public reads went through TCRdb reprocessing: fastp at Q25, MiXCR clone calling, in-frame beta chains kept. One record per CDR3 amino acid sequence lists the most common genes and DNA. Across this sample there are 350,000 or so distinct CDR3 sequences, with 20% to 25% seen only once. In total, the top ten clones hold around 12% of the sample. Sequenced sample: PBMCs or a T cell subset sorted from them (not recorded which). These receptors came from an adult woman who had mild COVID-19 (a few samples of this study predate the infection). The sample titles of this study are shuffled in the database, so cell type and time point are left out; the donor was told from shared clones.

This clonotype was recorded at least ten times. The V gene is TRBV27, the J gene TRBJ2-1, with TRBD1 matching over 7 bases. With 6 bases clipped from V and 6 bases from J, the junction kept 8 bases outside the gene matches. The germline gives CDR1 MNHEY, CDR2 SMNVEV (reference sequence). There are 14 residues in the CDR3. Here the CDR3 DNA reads TGTGCCAGCAGACAGGGGAGAGTTGTCAATGAGCAGTTCTTC. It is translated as CASRQGRVVNEQFF.

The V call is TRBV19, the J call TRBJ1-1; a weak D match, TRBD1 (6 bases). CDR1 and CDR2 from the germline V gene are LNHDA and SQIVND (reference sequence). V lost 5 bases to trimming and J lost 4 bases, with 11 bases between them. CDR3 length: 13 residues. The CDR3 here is CASSPSQGTEAFF. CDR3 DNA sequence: TGTGCCAGTAGTCCCTCACAGGGCACTGAAGCTTTCTTT.

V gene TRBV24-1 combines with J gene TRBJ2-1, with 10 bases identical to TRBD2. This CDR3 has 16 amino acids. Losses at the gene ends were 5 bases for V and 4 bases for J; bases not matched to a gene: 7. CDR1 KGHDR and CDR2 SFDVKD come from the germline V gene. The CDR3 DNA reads TGTGCCACCAGTGTTTCCGGACTAGCGGAGTACAATGAGCAGTTCTTC. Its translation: CATSVSGLAEYNEQFF.

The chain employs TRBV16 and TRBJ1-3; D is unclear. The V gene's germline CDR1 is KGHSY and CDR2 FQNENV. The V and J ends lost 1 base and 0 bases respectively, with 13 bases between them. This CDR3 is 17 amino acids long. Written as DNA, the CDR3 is TGTGCCAGCAGCCAATGGGCCAGACCGAGCTCTGGAAACACCATATATTTT. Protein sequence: CASSQWARPSSGNTIYF.

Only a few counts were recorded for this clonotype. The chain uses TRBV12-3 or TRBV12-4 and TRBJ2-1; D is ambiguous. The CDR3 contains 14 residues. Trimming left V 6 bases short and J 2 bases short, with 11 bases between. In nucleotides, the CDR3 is TGTGCCAGCAGCCCTACCTCTACCTACAATGAGCAGTTCTTC. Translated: CASSPTSTYNEQFF.

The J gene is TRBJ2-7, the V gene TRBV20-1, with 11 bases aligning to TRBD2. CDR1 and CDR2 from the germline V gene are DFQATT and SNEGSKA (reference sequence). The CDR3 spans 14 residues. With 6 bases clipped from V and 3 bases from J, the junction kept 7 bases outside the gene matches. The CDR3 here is CSAHTSGGYYEQYF. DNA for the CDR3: TGCAGTGCACATACTAGCGGGGGCTACTACGAGCAGTACTTC.